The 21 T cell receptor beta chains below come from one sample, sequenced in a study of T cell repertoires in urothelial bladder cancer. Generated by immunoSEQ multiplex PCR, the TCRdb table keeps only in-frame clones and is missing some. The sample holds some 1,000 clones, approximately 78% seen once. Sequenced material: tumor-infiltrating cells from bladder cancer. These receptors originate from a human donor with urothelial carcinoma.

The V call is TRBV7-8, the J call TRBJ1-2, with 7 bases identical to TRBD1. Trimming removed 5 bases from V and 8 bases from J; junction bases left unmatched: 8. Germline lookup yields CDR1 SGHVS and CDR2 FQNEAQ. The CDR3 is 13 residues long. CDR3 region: CASSPGGGGGYTF. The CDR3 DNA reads TGTGCCAGCAGCCCCGGAGGGGGCGGAGGCTACACCTTC.

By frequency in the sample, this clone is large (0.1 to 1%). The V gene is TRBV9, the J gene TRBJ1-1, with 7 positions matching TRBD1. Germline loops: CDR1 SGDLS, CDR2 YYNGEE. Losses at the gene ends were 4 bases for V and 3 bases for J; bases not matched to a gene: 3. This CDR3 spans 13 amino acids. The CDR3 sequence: CASSQGDDTEAFF. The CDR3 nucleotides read TGTGCCAGCAGCCAGGGGGATGACACTGAAGCTTTCTTT.

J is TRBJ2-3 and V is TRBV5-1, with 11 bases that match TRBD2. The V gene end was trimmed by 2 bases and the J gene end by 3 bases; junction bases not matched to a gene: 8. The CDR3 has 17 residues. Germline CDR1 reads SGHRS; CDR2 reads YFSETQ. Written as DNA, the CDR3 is TGCGCCAGCAGCTTAATAGCGGGGGGGATCCGGACAGATACGCAGTATTTT. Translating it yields CASSLIAGGIRTDTQYF. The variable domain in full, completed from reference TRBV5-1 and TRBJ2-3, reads KAGVTQTPRYLIKTRGQQVTLSCSPISGHRSVSWYQQTPGQGLQFLFEYFSETQRNKGNFPGRFSGRQFSNSRSEMNVSTLELGDSALYLCASSLIAGGIRTDTQYFGPGTRLTVL.

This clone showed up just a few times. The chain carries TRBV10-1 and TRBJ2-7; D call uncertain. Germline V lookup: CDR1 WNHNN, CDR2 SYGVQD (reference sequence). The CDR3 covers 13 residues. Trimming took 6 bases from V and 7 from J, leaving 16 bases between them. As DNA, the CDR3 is TGCGCCAGCAGCTTAGGGCCAACGGGTGAGCAGTACGTC. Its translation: CASSLGPTGEQYV.

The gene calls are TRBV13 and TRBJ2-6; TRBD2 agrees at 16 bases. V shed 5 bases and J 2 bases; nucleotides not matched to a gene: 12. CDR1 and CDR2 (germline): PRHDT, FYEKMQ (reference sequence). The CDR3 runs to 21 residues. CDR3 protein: CASSPRGTSGGAAAGANVLTF. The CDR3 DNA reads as TGTGCCAGCAGCCCGAGAGGGACTAGCGGGGGGGCCGCTGCTGGGGCCAACGTCCTGACTTTC.

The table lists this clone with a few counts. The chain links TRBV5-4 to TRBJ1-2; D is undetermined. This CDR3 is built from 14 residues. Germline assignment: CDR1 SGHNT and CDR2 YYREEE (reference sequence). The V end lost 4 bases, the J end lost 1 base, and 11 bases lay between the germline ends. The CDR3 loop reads CASSAEGVNYGYTF. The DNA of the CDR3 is TGTGCCAGCAGCGCGGAGGGAGTTAACTATGGCTACACCTTC.

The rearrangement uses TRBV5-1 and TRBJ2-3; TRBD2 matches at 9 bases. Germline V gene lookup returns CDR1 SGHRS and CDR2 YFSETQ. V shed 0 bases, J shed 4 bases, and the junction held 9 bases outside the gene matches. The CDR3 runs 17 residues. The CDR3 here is CASSLVLSGGGADTQYF. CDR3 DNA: TGCGCCAGCAGCTTGGTTCTTAGCGGGGGAGGAGCAGATACGCAGTATTTT.

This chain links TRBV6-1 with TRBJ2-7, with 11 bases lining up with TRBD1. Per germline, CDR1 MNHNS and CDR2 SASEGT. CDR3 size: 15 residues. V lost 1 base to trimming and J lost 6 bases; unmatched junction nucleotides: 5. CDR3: CASSEVDRGRLEQYV. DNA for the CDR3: TGTGCCAGCAGTGAAGTGGACAGGGGGCGACTCGAGCAGTACGTC.

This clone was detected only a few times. The CDR3 region is CASRPLFKTGKNTGELFF. Here the CDR3 DNA reads TGTGCCAGCCGGCCACTATTTAAGACAGGGAAGAACACCGGGGAGCTGTTTTTT. J is TRBJ2-2 and V is TRBV7-2; 7 nucleotides line up with TRBD1. The CDR3 length is 18 residues. Germline V gives CDR1 SGHTA, CDR2 FQGNSA. J lost 1 base, V lost 8 bases, and 16 bases had no gene match.

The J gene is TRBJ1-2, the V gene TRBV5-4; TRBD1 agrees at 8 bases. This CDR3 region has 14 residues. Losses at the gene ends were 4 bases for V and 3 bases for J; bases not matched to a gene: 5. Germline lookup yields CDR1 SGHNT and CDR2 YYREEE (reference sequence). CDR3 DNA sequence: TGTGCCAGCAGCACCCCGACAGGGGACTATGGCTACACCTTC. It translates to CASSTPTGDYGYTF. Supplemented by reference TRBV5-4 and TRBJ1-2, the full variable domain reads ETGVTQSPTHLIKTRGQQVTLRCSSQSGHNTVSWYQQALGQGPQFIFQYYREEENGRGNFPPRFSGLQFPNYSSELNVNALELDDSALYLCASSTPTGDYGYTFGSGTRLTVV.

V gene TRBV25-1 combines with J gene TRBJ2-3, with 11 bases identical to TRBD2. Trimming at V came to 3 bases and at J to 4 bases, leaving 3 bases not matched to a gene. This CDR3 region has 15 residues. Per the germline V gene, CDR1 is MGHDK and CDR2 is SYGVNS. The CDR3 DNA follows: TGTGCCAGCAGTGAGACTAGCGGGAAAGCAGATACGCAGTATTTT. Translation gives CASSETSGKADTQYF.

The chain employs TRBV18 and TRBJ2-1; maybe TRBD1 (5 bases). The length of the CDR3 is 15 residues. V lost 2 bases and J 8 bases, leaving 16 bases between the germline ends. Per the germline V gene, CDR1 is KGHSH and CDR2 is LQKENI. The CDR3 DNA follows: TGTGCCAGCTCACCAATCGGGTCTATAGGGGATGAGCAGTTCTTC. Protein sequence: CASSPIGSIGDEQFF.

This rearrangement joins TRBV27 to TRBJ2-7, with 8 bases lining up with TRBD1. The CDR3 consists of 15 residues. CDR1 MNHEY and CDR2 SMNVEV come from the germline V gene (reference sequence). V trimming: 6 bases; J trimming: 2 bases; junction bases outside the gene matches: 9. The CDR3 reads CASRFSDRDPYEQYF. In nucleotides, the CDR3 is TGTGCCAGCAGATTCTCGGACAGGGACCCCTACGAGCAGTACTTC.

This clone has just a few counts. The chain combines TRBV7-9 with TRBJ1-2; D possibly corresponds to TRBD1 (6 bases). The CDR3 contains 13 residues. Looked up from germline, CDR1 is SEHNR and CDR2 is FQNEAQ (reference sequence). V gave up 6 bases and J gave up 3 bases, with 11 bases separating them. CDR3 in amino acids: CASSSTGYYGYTF. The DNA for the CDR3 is TGTGCCAGCAGTTCGACAGGTTACTATGGCTACACCTTC.

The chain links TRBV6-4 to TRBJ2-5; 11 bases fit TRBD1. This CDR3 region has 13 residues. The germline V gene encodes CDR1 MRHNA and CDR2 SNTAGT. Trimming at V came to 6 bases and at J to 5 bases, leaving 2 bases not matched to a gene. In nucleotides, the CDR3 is TGTGCCAGCAGCGGACAGGGGGCCGAGACCCAGTACTTC. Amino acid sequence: CASSGQGAETQYF.

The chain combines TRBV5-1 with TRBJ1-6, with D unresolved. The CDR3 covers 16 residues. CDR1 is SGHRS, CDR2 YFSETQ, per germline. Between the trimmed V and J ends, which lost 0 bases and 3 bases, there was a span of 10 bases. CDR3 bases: TGCGCCAGCAGCTTGGAGACGGGGAACTATAATTCACCCCTCCACTTT. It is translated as CASSLETGNYNSPLHF.

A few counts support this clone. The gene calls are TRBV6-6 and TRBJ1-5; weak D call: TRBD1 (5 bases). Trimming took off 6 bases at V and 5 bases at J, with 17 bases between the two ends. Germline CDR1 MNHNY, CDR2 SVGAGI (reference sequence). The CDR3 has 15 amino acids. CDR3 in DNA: TGTGCCAGCAGCCTAACGGGACGCGGAGATCAGCCCCAGCATTTT. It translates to CASSLTGRGDQPQHF.

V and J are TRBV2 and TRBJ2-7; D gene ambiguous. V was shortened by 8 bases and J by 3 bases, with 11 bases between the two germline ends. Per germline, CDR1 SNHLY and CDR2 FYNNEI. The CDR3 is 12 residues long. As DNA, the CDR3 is TGTGCCAGCGGGATGGATAACTACGAGCAGTACTTC. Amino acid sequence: CASGMDNYEQYF.

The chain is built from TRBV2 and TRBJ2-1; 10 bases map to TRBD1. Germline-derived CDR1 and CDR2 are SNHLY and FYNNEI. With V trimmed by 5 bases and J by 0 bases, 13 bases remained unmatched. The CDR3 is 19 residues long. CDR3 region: CASSSKGGQGLSSYNEQFF. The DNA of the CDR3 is TGTGCCAGCAGTTCTAAGGGGGGACAGGGGTTGAGCTCCTACAATGAGCAGTTCTTC.

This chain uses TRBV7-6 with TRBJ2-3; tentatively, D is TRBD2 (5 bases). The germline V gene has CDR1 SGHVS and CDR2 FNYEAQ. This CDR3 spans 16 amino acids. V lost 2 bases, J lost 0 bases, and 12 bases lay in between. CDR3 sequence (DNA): TGTGCCAGCAGCTTACTAACGGGAACTAGCACAGATACGCAGTATTTT. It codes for CASSLLTGTSTDTQYF.

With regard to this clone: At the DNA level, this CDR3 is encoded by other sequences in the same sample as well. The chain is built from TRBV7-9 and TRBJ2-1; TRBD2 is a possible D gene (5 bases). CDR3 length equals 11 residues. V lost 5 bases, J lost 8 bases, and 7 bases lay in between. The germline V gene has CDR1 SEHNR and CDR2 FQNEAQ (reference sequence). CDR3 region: CASSVLDEQFF. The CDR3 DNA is TGTGCCAGCAGCGTACTAGATGAGCAGTTCTTC.